This T cell receptor beta chain was obtained from a study of T cell repertoires in cytomegalovirus infection (dated by TCRdb to about 2019). Concerning the study at large: The HLA type of each donor mattered for the analysis, because public TCR beta signatures pointed to carriage of CMV infection along with the matching HLA type.

For sequencing, an Illumina HiSeq 1500 was employed. TCRdb ran its own pipeline on the public reads, namely fastp trimming at Q25 and MiXCR clone calling, and kept in-frame beta chains. All rows with the same CDR3 protein become a single entry with the most common DNA and genes. This sample holds a few hundred thousand distinct CDR3 sequences; more than 20% were observed only once. The ten largest make up less than 15% of the sample. General study outcomes and caveats: The ex vivo response was dominated by HLA-C-restricted CMV-specific TCR beta clonotypes, and the single most frequent clonotype in two of eight donors was supplied by these HLA-C-restricted clonotypes. Cumulative frequency of public TCR beta family members discriminated carriers of CMV infection plus the relevant HLA type in this cohort and an independent 352-donor cohort.

The CDR3 has 16 amino acids, counting the end cysteine and phenylalanine. CDR3 DNA is the only sequence kept; it has 48 bases, read in frame from the first base. V sheds 5 bases and J sheds 3 bases, leaving 14 bases between their ends. This clonotype came up many times. Its antigen is still unknown. Within one base of it there is no much larger clone, and no base qualities were kept. The rearranged segments are TRBV12-3 or TRBV12-4 and TRBJ2-6; the D gene is perhaps TRBD1, from 6 matching bases. The TCR comes from a human donor in good health (CMV status not recorded). Some clones in this sample may be carry-over from other donors' samples. The sample was PBMCs. The encoded CDR3 is CASSLSGVYGANVLTF. The DNA reads as follows: TGTGCCAGCAGTCTCTCAGGGGTTTATGGGGCCAACGTCCTGACTTTC.